Listed here are 9 T cell receptor beta chains from one sample, sequenced in a study of T cell responses to AZD1222 COVID-19 vaccine (dated by TCRdb to about 2021). The time point label corresponds to: about 28 days (+/-7) after the second vaccine dose. Receptor libraries were prepared by the immunoSEQ multiplex PCR assay. The clones in this table, taken by TCRdb from immuneACCESS, are in-frame only. Not every clone is retained; where verified, under half of the shortfall comes from an unresolved V gene, and the cause of the rest is unknown. The table for this sample lists about 150,000 clones; approximately 91% of them were counted only once. Jointly, the top ten make up less than 2.5% of the sample. The starting material was peripheral blood, obtained 28 days after the second AZD1222 dose. The receptors originated from an adult who received the AZD1222 COVID-19 vaccine.

The chain recombines TRBV23-1 with TRBJ1-5; 7 bases align to TRBD1. TRBV23-1 is assigned to the ORF class and has an uncertain function. The CDR3 is 16 residues long. Germline trimming cut 5 bases from V and 3 bases from J; bases unmatched to any gene: 10. CDR3: CASSTRYRGTNQPQHF. The CDR3 DNA reads TGCGCCAGCAGTACCCGGTACAGGGGCACCAATCAGCCCCAGCATTTT.

This clone has more than one count but fewer than ten. J is TRBJ2-1 and V is TRBV9; 7 bases are a match to TRBD1. The CDR3 spans 14 residues. The germline V gene has CDR1 SGDLS and CDR2 YYNGEE. V shed 3 bases, J shed 3 bases, and the junction held 3 bases outside the gene matches. The CDR3 protein is CASSETGVYNEQFF. As DNA, the CDR3 is TGTGCCAGCAGCGAAACAGGGGTCTACAATGAGCAGTTCTTC.

There are a few counts of this clone. The chain joins TRBV18 to TRBJ1-5; maybe TRBD1 (5 bases). This CDR3 is built from 15 residues. The V end was cut by 2 bases, the J end by 0 bases, with 8 bases between. Per the germline V gene, CDR1 is KGHSH and CDR2 is LQKENI. The CDR3 nucleotides read TGTGCCAGCTCACCAGGGACTCCTAGCAATCAGCCCCAGCATTTT. Translating gives CASSPGTPSNQPQHF.

The chain joins TRBV9 to TRBJ1-6, with 7 nucleotides matching TRBD1. CDR3 length: 12 amino acids. V lost 4 bases, J lost 10 bases, and 2 bases stayed unmatched. CDR1 and CDR2 (germline): SGDLS, YYNGEE. The CDR3 nucleotides are TGTGCCAGCAGCACAGGGGAATCACCCCTCCACTTT. Translated: CASSTGESPLHF.

The chain couples TRBV5-1 to TRBJ2-1; TRBD2 is a possible D gene (6 bases). V dropped 0 bases and J dropped 2 bases, with 12 bases sitting between them. The V gene's germline CDR1 is SGHRS and CDR2 YFSETQ. The CDR3 covers 16 residues. The CDR3 spells CASSLVAGSTYNEQFF. The DNA of the CDR3 is TGCGCCAGCAGCTTGGTTGCGGGGTCCACCTACAATGAGCAGTTCTTC.

The V gene is TRBV6-6, the J gene TRBJ1-2; D ambiguous. Per the germline V gene, CDR1 is MNHNY and CDR2 is SVGAGI (reference sequence). This CDR3 is built from 13 residues. Trimming cost V 2 bases and J 7 bases, with 11 bases left between them. The CDR3 region is CASSYPIDRGYTF. The CDR3 DNA is TGTGCCAGCAGTTACCCGATCGATCGTGGCTACACCTTC.

The gene calls are TRBV6-2 or TRBV6-3 and TRBJ2-7; D uncertain. Trimming pared 3 bases from V and 3 bases from J, leaving 6 bases between. This CDR3 has 12 residues. Germline CDR1 reads MNHEY; CDR2 reads SVGEGT. The CDR3 spells CASSYPVYEQYF. The DNA of the CDR3 is TGTGCCAGCAGTTATCCAGTCTACGAGCAGTACTTC.

The rearrangement joins TRBV11-2 to TRBJ2-7, with a tentative D call TRBD1 (5 bases). V lost 0 bases to trimming and J lost 7 bases, with 10 bases between them. Germline V gene data show CDR1 as SGHAT and CDR2 as FQNNGV. This CDR3 region has 13 residues. The CDR3 DNA reads TGTGCCAGCAGCTTAGATAGGGGTGGTGAGCAGTACTTC. Translation gives CASSLDRGGEQYF.

The chain couples TRBV5-4 to TRBJ2-3; a weak D match, TRBD2 (6 bases). The CDR3 is 16 residues long. The V gene's germline CDR1 is SGHNT and CDR2 YYREEE (reference sequence). Trimming removed 1 base from V and 0 bases from J, with 12 bases in between. The CDR3 region has the DNA TGTGCCAGCAGCTTGTCATGGGGGACTAGCACAGATACGCAGTATTTT. This gives the protein CASSLSWGTSTDTQYF.